A single sample gave rise to the 29 T cell receptor beta chains below, sequenced in a study of OX40 agonist ivuxolimab in advanced cancers. Only in-frame clones appear in the TCRdb table, and some are missing; sequencing was by immunoSEQ multiplex PCR. Here the sample spans about 37,000 clones, 70% to 80% being singletons. This specimen consisted of CD4+ or CD8+ T cells sorted from blood, obtained in a trial of the OX40 agonist ivuxolimab. These receptors were obtained from an adult with an advanced solid tumor such as melanoma, head and neck, liver or kidney cancer.

This clone came up once. This chain connects TRBV5-1 to TRBJ2-5; 7 bases match TRBD2. V was clipped by 3 bases and J by 2 bases; unmatched bases: 10. Germline lookup yields CDR1 SGHRS and CDR2 YFSETQ. The CDR3 sequence is 16 residues long. CDR3 residues: CASSSPGGGGQETQYF. CDR3 bases: TGCGCCAGCAGCTCCCCGGGGGGAGGAGGGCAAGAGACCCAGTACTTC.

V is TRBV18 and J is TRBJ2-1; the match to TRBD2 covers 11 bases. The CDR3 is 16 residues long. Germline V CDR1 and CDR2: KGHSH, LQKENI. J gave up 1 base and V 4 bases, and 3 bases lay outside the gene matches. The DNA for the CDR3 is TGTGCCAGCTCACACGGGACTAGCGGTTCCTACAATGAGCAGTTCTTC. Amino acid sequence: CASSHGTSGSYNEQFF.

The chain combines TRBV6-1 with TRBJ2-3; D remains ambiguous. Germline CDR1 MNHNS, CDR2 SASEGT. Trimming removed 2 bases at V and 3 bases at J, with 12 bases between. CDR3 size: 15 residues. CDR3 bases: TGTGCCAGCAGTGAACGGGCAGGTGGGACAGATACGCAGTATTTT. Translating it yields CASSERAGGTDTQYF.

This sequence joins TRBV4-2 and TRBJ2-3, with D possibly matching TRBD1 (6 bases). This CDR3 has 15 residues. Trimming took off 1 base at V and 4 bases at J, with 12 bases between the two ends. Germline V lookup: CDR1 LGHNA, CDR2 YNFKEQ. CDR3 nucleotide sequence: TGTGCCAGCAGCCAAGTGGGGGCAGGCGCAGATACGCAGTATTTT. Amino acid sequence: CASSQVGAGADTQYF.

J is TRBJ1-1 and V is TRBV6-4; 8 positions agree with TRBD1. V lost 2 bases to trimming and J lost 1 base; unmatched junction nucleotides: 6. This CDR3 contains 16 residues. Germline values: CDR1 MRHNA, CDR2 SNTAGT. CDR3 in DNA: TGTGCCAGCAGTGACCTCGGACAGGGCCAGAACACTGAAGCTTTCTTT. Protein: CASSDLGQGQNTEAFF.

The chain uses TRBV27 and TRBJ2-7, with D possibly TRBD2 on 5 matching bases. CDR3 length: 13 residues. Trimming left V 7 bases short and J 2 bases short, with 12 bases between. The V gene's germline CDR1 is MNHEY and CDR2 SMNVEV (reference sequence). This CDR3 is CASMQLGAYEQYF. The CDR3 DNA reads TGTGCCAGCATGCAGCTCGGGGCCTACGAGCAGTACTTC.

This clone has only a few counts. Here the CDR3 reads CASSLSGRGGIEKLFF. As DNA, the CDR3 is TGTGCCAGCAGTTTATCCGGCAGGGGAGGTATTGAAAAACTGTTTTTT. The chain carries TRBV27 and TRBJ1-4; possibly TRBD1 for D (6 bases). Germline V CDR1 and CDR2: MNHEY, SMNVEV (reference sequence). CDR3 length: 16 residues. Trimming shortened V by 0 bases and J by 7 bases, and 15 bases separated the two germline ends.

The chain uses TRBV10-1 and TRBJ2-7, with D uncertain. The CDR3 is 12 amino acids. The germline gives CDR1 WNHNN, CDR2 SYGVQD (reference sequence). Trimming removed 7 bases from V and 3 bases from J, with 10 bases in between. The CDR3 region has the DNA TGCGCCAGCAATGTCGGCAGCTACGAGCAGTACTTC. Translated, it gives CASNVGSYEQYF.

The chain has TRBV5-4 and TRBJ2-3, with 10 bases identical to TRBD2. Trimming took 5 bases from V and 4 from J; bases not matched to a gene: 4. The CDR3 consists of 14 residues. Germline V gene sequence: CDR1 SGHNT, CDR2 YYREEE (reference sequence). The chain's CDR3 is CASRSGGVADTQYF. In DNA, the CDR3 is TGTGCCAGCAGAAGCGGGGGGGTCGCAGATACGCAGTATTTT.

This chain connects TRBV7-9 to TRBJ1-1; 7 bases line up with TRBD1. There are 16 residues in the CDR3. The germline V gene has CDR1 SEHNR and CDR2 FQNEAQ (reference sequence). Trimming at V came to 4 bases and at J to 4 bases, leaving 12 bases not matched to a gene. The CDR3 bases are TGTGCCAGCAGCTCCTCGTACTTCAGGGGGGCCACTGAAGCTTTCTTT. Its translation is CASSSSYFRGATEAFF.

This clone has only one observation. The chain has TRBV5-1 and TRBJ2-5; D assignment may be TRBD1 or TRBD2 (5 bases each). This CDR3 contains 14 residues. The V end was cut by 3 bases, the J end by 3 bases, with 12 bases between. CDR1 is SGHRS and CDR2 is YFSETQ in the germline V gene. DNA of the CDR3: TGCGCCAGCAGCTCCGGGACCAACAAAGAGACCCAGTACTTC. It translates to CASSSGTNKETQYF.

In its sample, this clone was seen a few times. The chain joins TRBV11-2 to TRBJ2-3, with unresolved D. The CDR3 loop spans 14 amino acids. V was trimmed by 1 base and J by 3 bases, leaving 8 bases between them. Per germline, CDR1 SGHAT and CDR2 FQNNGV. The CDR3 here is CASSLGGRTDTQYF. The DNA for the CDR3 is TGTGCCAGCAGCTTAGGGGGTAGGACAGATACGCAGTATTTT.

This chain uses TRBV10-3 with TRBJ2-7, with a tentative D call TRBD2 (6 bases). CDR3 size: 15 residues. CDR1 and CDR2 (germline): ENHRY, SYGVKD. The V gene lost 2 bases and the J gene lost 2 bases, with 13 bases spanning the gap. CDR3 DNA sequence: TGTGCCATCAGTGAGGGGAAGGGGAGGACCTACGAGCAGTACTTC. Translated: CAISEGKGRTYEQYF.

This clone was observed a handful of times. The rearrangement joins TRBV28 to TRBJ1-1; 7 bases fit TRBD1. Germline-derived CDR1 and CDR2 are MDHEN and SYDVKM. The CDR3 is 15 amino acids. Trimming cost V 4 bases and J 5 bases; bases outside gene matches: 10. The chain's CDR3 is CASSSLTGPGTEAFF. The CDR3 DNA follows: TGTGCCAGCAGTTCCCTGACAGGGCCAGGGACTGAAGCTTTCTTT.

The V gene is TRBV6-5, the J gene TRBJ2-7; D perhaps matches TRBD2 (6 bases). Germline V gene data show CDR1 as MNHEY and CDR2 as SVGAGI. V was cut by 2 bases and J by 3 bases, with 14 bases left in between. The CDR3 is 15 amino acids. The CDR3 reads CASSYPPGLLYEQYF. The CDR3 DNA follows: TGTGCCAGCAGTTACCCCCCGGGACTCCTCTACGAGCAGTACTTC.

This chain uses TRBV29-1 with TRBJ2-1, with D perhaps TRBD2 (5 bases). The CDR3 spans 14 residues. Germline V gene sequence: CDR1 SQVTM, CDR2 ANQGSEA. Trimming pared 1 base from V and 3 bases from J, leaving 10 bases between. The CDR3 here is CSVEGSRDYNEQFF. CDR3 nucleotides: TGCAGCGTTGAAGGATCCCGGGACTACAATGAGCAGTTCTTC.

This chain uses TRBV7-2 with TRBJ2-4; 7 nucleotides line up with TRBD2. V lost 5 bases, J lost 0 bases, and 7 bases stayed unmatched. Germline CDR1 SGHTA, CDR2 FQGNSA. This CDR3 comprises 16 residues. This chain's CDR3 is CASSLQAGVAKNIQYF. For the CDR3, the DNA is TGTGCCAGCAGCCTACAGGCGGGAGTAGCCAAAAACATTCAGTACTTC.

The V and J genes are TRBV6-6 and TRBJ2-1; D is ambiguous. CDR3 size: 13 residues. V shed 8 bases and J shed 4 bases, with 12 bases lying between them. Germline values: CDR1 MNHNY, CDR2 SVGAGI (reference sequence). The CDR3 DNA follows: TGTGCCAGCCAGGCAGACGGATACAATGAGCAGTTCTTC. Translation: CASQADGYNEQFF.

The chain recombines TRBV20-1 with TRBJ2-1, with unresolved D. The germline CDR1 and CDR2 sequences are DFQATT and SNEGSKA (reference sequence). V lost 5 bases to trimming and J lost 9 bases, with 11 bases between them. This CDR3 region has 11 residues. CDR3 residues: CSAPIWGEQFF. In nucleotides, the CDR3 is TGCAGTGCTCCTATTTGGGGTGAGCAGTTCTTC.

The V and J genes are TRBV7-9 and TRBJ1-3; D may be TRBD1 (5 bases). Germline V CDR1 and CDR2: SEHNR, FQNEAQ (reference sequence). V was shortened by 5 bases and J by 1 base, with 18 bases between the two germline ends. This CDR3 comprises 17 residues. Written as DNA, the CDR3 is TGTGCCAGCAGCGACCAGGGCGCGCTGACGTCTGGAAACACCATATATTTT. Protein: CASSDQGALTSGNTIYF.

V gene TRBV2 combines with J gene TRBJ2-3; 9 bases fit TRBD2. V was clipped by 4 bases and J by 4 bases; unmatched bases: 6. In germline, CDR1 is SNHLY, CDR2 FYNNEI. The CDR3 extends over 15 amino acids. This chain's CDR3 is CASSVPSGTADTQYF. CDR3 in DNA: TGTGCCAGCAGTGTTCCTAGCGGGACTGCAGATACGCAGTATTTT. The full variable domain, in which reference TRBV2 and TRBJ2-3 provide the parts outside the CDR3, is EPEVTQTPSHQVTQMGQEVILRCVPISNHLYFYWYRQILGQKVEFLVSFYNNEISEKSEIFDDQFSVERPDGSNFTLKIRSTKLEDSAMYFCASSVPSGTADTQYFGPGTRLTVL.

This chain uses TRBV5-5 with TRBJ1-2; D unresolved. This CDR3 contains 13 residues. V lost 4 bases to trimming and J lost 3 bases, with 10 bases between them. CDR1 is SGHKS and CDR2 is YYEKEE in the germline V gene (reference sequence). This chain's CDR3 is CASSPELDYGYTF. CDR3 coding DNA: TGTGCCAGCAGCCCTGAATTGGACTATGGCTACACCTTC.

There are a few counts of this clone. This sequence joins TRBV9 and TRBJ1-2; unclear D gene. CDR1 SGDLS and CDR2 YYNGEE come from the germline V gene. The CDR3 sequence is 13 residues long. V lost 0 bases, J lost 2 bases, and 5 bases lay in between. This chain's CDR3 is CASSVGVNYGYTF. The CDR3 DNA sequence: TGTGCCAGCAGCGTAGGGGTGAACTATGGCTACACCTTC.

This chain uses TRBV7-2 with TRBJ2-3, with D perhaps matching TRBD1 or TRBD2 (5 bases each). The CDR3 sequence is 13 residues long. The V end was cut by 11 bases, the J end by 4 bases, with 16 bases between. Germline V CDR1 and CDR2: SGHTA, FQGNSA. The CDR3 DNA is TGTGCCCTCGACTACGGGGCCCCAGATACGCAGTATTTT. Translated, it gives CALDYGAPDTQYF. Drawing the rest from reference TRBV7-2 and TRBJ2-3, the complete variable domain is GAGVSQSPSNKVTEKGKDVELRCDPISGHTALYWYRQSLGQGLEFLIYFQGNSAPDKSGLPSDRFSAERTGGSVSTLTIQRTQQEDSAVYLCALDYGAPDTQYFGPGTRLTVL.

V usage is TRBV28 and J usage is TRBJ2-7; D may match TRBD1 or TRBD2 (5 bases each). Trimming took 3 bases from V and 5 from J, leaving 11 bases between them. The CDR3 sequence is 13 residues long. The V gene's germline CDR1 is MDHEN and CDR2 SYDVKM. DNA for the CDR3: TGTGCCAGCAGTTTGTCGGGGCACGACGAGCAGTACTTC. Translation: CASSLSGHDEQYF.

This chain links TRBV30 with TRBJ2-7, with 7 bases lining up with TRBD2. This CDR3 region has 15 residues. Trimming at V came to 1 base and at J to 0 bases, leaving 6 bases not matched to a gene. From germline, CDR1 is GTSNPN and CDR2 SVGIG (reference sequence). The CDR3 region is CAWSGEGTNSYEQYF. The CDR3 coding sequence is TGTGCCTGGAGTGGGGAGGGGACGAACTCCTACGAGCAGTACTTC.

The chain combines TRBV5-4 with TRBJ1-1; TRBD1 is a possible D gene (5 bases). V lost 1 base, J lost 4 bases, and 11 bases lay in between. The CDR3 spans 14 residues. CDR1 and CDR2 from the germline V gene are SGHNT and YYREEE (reference sequence). The CDR3 loop reads CASSLTQGGTEAFF. CDR3 coding DNA: TGTGCCAGCAGCTTGACCCAGGGCGGCACTGAAGCTTTCTTT. The whole variable domain, filled in from reference TRBV5-4 and TRBJ1-1, reads ETGVTQSPTHLIKTRGQQVTLRCSSQSGHNTVSWYQQALGQGPQFIFQYYREEENGRGNFPPRFSGLQFPNYSSELNVNALELDDSALYLCASSLTQGGTEAFFGQGTRLTVV.

Details on this clone: An end of the junction does not agree with germline; a read error may underlie this. The rearrangement uses TRBV25-1 and TRBJ2-2; D may be TRBD1 (5 bases). CDR3 length: 15 residues. From germline, CDR1 is MGHDK and CDR2 SYGVNS. The CDR3 sequence: CASSVGAGNAGELFF. The DNA for the CDR3 is TGTGCCAGCAGTGTCGGAGCAGGGAACGCCGGGGAGCTGTTTTTT.

Concerning this clone: One junction end does not reproduce the germline sequence, and a read error may be involved. The genes are TRBV5-5 and TRBJ2-7; 9 positions match TRBD1. The CDR3 length is 15 residues. CDR1 is SGHKS and CDR2 is YYEKEE in the germline V gene (reference sequence). The DNA for the CDR3 is TGCGCCAGCAGCCAAGGCCGGGACAGGGACTACGAGCAGTACTTC. It is translated as CASSQGRDRDYEQYF.